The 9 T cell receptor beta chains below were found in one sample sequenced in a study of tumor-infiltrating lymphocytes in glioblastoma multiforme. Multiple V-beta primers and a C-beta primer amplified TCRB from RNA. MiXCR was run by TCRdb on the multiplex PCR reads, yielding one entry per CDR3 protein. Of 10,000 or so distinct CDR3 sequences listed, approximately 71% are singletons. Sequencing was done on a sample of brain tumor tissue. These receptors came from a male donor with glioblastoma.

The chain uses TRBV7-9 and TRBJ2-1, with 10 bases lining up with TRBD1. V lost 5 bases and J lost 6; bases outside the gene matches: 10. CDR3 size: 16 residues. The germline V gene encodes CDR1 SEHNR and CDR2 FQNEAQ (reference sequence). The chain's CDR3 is CASSPNPGTGVNEQFF. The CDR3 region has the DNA TGTGCCAGCAGCCCCAACCCGGGGACAGGGGTCAATGAGCAGTTCTTC.

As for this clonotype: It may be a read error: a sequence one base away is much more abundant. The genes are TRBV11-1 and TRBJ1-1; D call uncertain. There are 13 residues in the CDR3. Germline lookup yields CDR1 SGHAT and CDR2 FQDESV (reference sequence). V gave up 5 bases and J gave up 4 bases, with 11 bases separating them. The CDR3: CASSIGSLTEAFF. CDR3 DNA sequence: TGTGCCAGCAGCATAGGGTCTCTCACTGAAGCTTTCTTT.

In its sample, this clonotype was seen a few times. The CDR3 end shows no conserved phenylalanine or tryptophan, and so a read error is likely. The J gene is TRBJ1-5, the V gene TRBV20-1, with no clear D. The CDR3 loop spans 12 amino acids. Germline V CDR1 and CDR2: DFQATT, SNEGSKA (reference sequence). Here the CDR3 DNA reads TGCGGTGCTGGCCGGAACGTTCAGCCCCAGCATCTT. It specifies CGAGRNVQPQHL.

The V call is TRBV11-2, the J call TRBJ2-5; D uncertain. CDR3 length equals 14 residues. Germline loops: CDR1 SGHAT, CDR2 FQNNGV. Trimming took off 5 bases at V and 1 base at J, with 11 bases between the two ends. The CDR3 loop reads CASSLEWVQETQYF. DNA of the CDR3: TGTGCCAGCAGCCTCGAGTGGGTCCAAGAGACCCAGTACTTC.

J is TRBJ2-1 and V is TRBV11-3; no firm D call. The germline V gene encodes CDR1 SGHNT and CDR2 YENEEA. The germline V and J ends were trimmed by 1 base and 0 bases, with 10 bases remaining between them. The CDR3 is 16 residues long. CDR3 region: CASSLGVRDSYNEQFF. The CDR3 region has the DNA TGTGCCAGCAGCTTAGGAGTCAGAGACTCCTACAATGAGCAGTTCTTC.

Written as DNA, the CDR3 is TGTGCCAGGAGTTCGACTAGTGGGAGAATAAACACCGGGGAGCTGTTTTTT. It is translated as CARSSTSGRINTGELFF. This chain joins TRBV11-2 and TRBJ2-2; TRBD2 might be the D (6 bases). CDR3 length: 17 amino acids. CDR1 and CDR2 from the germline V gene are SGHAT and FQNNGV. The ends were cut back, 9 bases at V and 2 bases at J, with 22 bases in the middle.

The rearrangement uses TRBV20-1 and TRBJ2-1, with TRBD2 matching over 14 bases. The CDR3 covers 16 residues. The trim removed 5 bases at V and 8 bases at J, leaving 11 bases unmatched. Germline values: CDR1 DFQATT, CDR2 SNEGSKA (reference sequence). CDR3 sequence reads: CSAPGLAGGVRDEQFF. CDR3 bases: TGCAGTGCTCCAGGACTAGCGGGAGGAGTGCGCGATGAGCAGTTCTTC.

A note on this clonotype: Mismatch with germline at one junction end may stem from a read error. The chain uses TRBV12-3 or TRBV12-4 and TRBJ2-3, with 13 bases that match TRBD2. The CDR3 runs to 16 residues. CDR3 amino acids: CTSSWTSGSPADTQYF. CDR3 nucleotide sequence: TGTACCAGCAGTTGGACTAGCGGGAGTCCCGCAGATACGCAGTATTTT.

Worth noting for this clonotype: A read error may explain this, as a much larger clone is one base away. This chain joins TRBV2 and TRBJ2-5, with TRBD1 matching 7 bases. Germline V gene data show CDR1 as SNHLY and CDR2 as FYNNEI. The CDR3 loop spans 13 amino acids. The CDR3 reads CSSPGTAGETQYF. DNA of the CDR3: TGTTCCAGCCCTGGGACAGCTGGCGAGACCCAGTACTTC.